Sequencing of this T cell receptor (beta chain) was carried out in a study of blood T cell repertoires in COVID-19. The overall study: Acute and convalescent COVID-19 samples came from the United States, Italy and Spain.

Germline-derived CDR1 and CDR2 are SGHTA and FQGNSA. CDR3 length: 15 residues. V gave up 1 base and J gave up 1 base; unmatched junction bases: 0. In the case of this clone: Other DNA sequences within the sample encode an identical CDR3.

Produced via immunoSEQ multiplex PCR; TCRdb's table is partial and in-frame only. The sample has 200,000 to 250,000 clones, 85% to 90% seen once. The TCR comes from a woman between 55 and 75 years old with acute or convalescent COVID-19. Sequencing was done on a sample of peripheral blood. This chain uses TRBV7-2 with TRBJ2-7, with 11 bases fitting TRBD2. The CDR3: CASSLVAGGSYEQYF. The CDR3 DNA is TGTGCCAGCAGCTTAGTAGCGGGGGGGTCCTACGAGCAGTACTTC.